The rows below give T cell receptor beta chains drawn from one sample of a study of cytomegalovirus exposure and HLA in healthy donors. Produced via immunoSEQ multiplex PCR; TCRdb's table is partial and in-frame only. The table records some 210,000 clones, about four fifths of them present only once. Material: PBMCs. The receptors were sampled from a woman between 45 and 60 years old in good health and CMV-seropositive. Both conserved end residues are part of each CDR3. The D gene is left open where the match is weak. Not all rows give a size; the values are once, few, many and, for expanded clones, a class.

TRBJ2-2,TRBV5-1,-,-,CASSLAGVANTGELFF,TGCGCCAGCAGCTTGGCCGGGGTCGCGAACACCGGGGAGCTGTTTTTT
TRBJ1-1,TRBV2,TRBD1,once,CASSEQGDTEAFF,TGTGCCAGCAGTGAACAGGGGGACACTGAAGCTTTCTTT
TRBJ1-4,TRBV7-2,TRBD1,-,CASSLEGDRASEKLFF,TGTGCCAGCAGCTTAGAAGGAGACAGGGCCTCAGAAAAACTGTTTTTT
TRBJ1-6,TRBV6-6,-,-,CASSDSTALDSPLHF,TGTGCCAGCAGTGACTCCACAGCACTTGATTCACCCCTCCACTTT
TRBJ2-3,TRBV7-6,-,-,CASSQGTGRYTDTQYF,TGTGCCAGCAGCCAGGGCACCGGGAGATACACAGATACGCAGTATTTT
TRBJ2-2,TRBV27,TRBD2,-,CASSPHLFGGGTGELFF,TGTGCCAGCAGTCCTCACCTTTTTGGCGGGGGAACCGGGGAGCTGTTTTTT
TRBJ1-2,TRBV6-1,-,-,CASSESYRVGYTF,TGTGCCAGCAGTGAATCGTACAGGGTAGGCTACACCTTC
TRBJ1-5,TRBV4-1,TRBD1,-,CASSQLYGTDFYQPQHF,TGCGCCAGCAGCCAACTATACGGGACAGACTTTTATCAGCCCCAGCATTTT
TRBJ2-3,TRBV4-3,TRBD2,-,CASSRRASGGTTDTQYF,TGCGCCAGCAGCCGTCGGGCTAGCGGGGGCACCACAGATACGCAGTATTTT
TRBJ1-4,TRBV7-8,-,-,CASSSLQGLATNEKLFF,TGTGCCAGCAGCTCCCTGCAGGGGCTTGCAACTAATGAAAAACTGTTTTTT
TRBJ1-5,TRBV18,TRBD1,few,CASSPTGVGNQPQHF,TGTGCCAGCTCACCCACAGGGGTGGGAAATCAGCCCCAGCATTTT
TRBJ2-3,TRBV7-9,TRBD1,once,CASSLGGTGDITDTQYF,TGTGCCAGCAGCTTAGGGGGGACAGGGGACATCACAGATACGCAGTATTTT
TRBJ1-4,TRBV4-1,-,-,CASSQGVGRYNEKLFF,TGCGCCAGCAGCCAAGGAGTGGGCAGATATAATGAAAAACTGTTTTTT
TRBJ2-1,TRBV6-5,TRBD1,-,CASSTGDNEQFF,TGTGCCAGCAGTACAGGGGACAATGAGCAGTTCTTC
TRBJ1-2,TRBV18,TRBD1,few,CASSPDRVAGYGYTF,TGTGCCAGCTCCCCGGACAGGGTAGCAGGGTATGGCTACACCTTC
TRBJ2-7,TRBV27,TRBD1,few,CASRFRDRGLDEQYF,TGTGCCAGCAGATTCCGGGACAGGGGGCTGGACGAGCAGTACTTC
TRBJ2-7,TRBV28,TRBD2,-,CASSPPSGGDHEQYF,TGTGCCAGCAGTCCTCCTAGCGGGGGGGACCACGAGCAGTACTTC
TRBJ2-1,TRBV9,-,-,CASSVGAGNYNEQFF,TGTGCCAGCAGCGTAGGTGCAGGGAACTACAATGAGCAGTTCTTC
TRBJ2-7,TRBV5-1,TRBD1,-,CASSGRQGVDEQYF,TGCGCCAGCAGCGGAAGACAGGGGGTCGACGAGCAGTACTTC
TRBJ1-1,TRBV7-2,-,-,CASSRGQLNTEAFF,TGTGCCAGCAGCCGAGGTCAGTTGAACACTGAAGCTTTCTTT
TRBJ1-6,TRBV7-6,-,-,CASSLARSASPLHF,TGTGCCAGCAGCTTAGCGCGGTCAGCTTCACCCCTCCACTTT
TRBJ1-4,TRBV7-9,TRBD1,few,CASSLAAGGSEKLFF,TGTGCCAGCAGCTTAGCGGCAGGGGGTAGTGAAAAACTGTTTTTT
TRBJ1-1,TRBV30,-,-,CAWSPGTRWLSTEAFF,TGTGCCTGGAGTCCCGGTACTAGGTGGTTGAGCACTGAAGCTTTCTTT
TRBJ2-2,TRBV6-5,TRBD2,-,CASTQLAERGELFF,TGTGCCAGCACGCAACTAGCGGAAAGGGGGGAGCTGTTTTTT
TRBJ1-2,TRBV4-3,-,-,CASNPGEENYGYTF,TGCGCCAGCAACCCAGGCGAAGAAAACTATGGCTACACCTTC
TRBJ1-2,TRBV7-2,-,-,CASSLVTARDGYTF,TGTGCCAGCAGCTTAGTGACAGCCAGGGATGGCTACACCTTC
TRBJ2-1,TRBV4-1,TRBD2,few,CASSPGREDEQFF,TGCGCCAGCAGCCCGGGGAGGGAAGATGAGCAGTTCTTC
TRBJ1-1,TRBV19,-,-,CASKVVGSTEAFF,TGTGCCAGTAAGGTGGTGGGCAGCACTGAAGCTTTCTTT
TRBJ2-7,TRBV7-8,TRBD1,-,CASSPGTGGPRNEQYF,TGTGCCAGCAGCCCCGGGACAGGGGGCCCCCGCAACGAGCAGTACTTC
TRBJ1-1,TRBV15,-,-,CATSRDPTEDTEAFF,TGTGCCACCAGCAGAGATCCCACCGAGGACACTGAAGCTTTCTTT
TRBJ1-1,TRBV5-1,TRBD1,once,CASRVTGGSTEAFF,TGCGCCAGCAGAGTAACAGGGGGAAGCACTGAAGCTTTCTTT
TRBJ1-2,TRBV27,-,-,CASSLSGAGNYGYTF,TGTGCCAGCAGTTTATCGGGGGCGGGTAACTATGGCTACACCTTC
TRBJ2-7,TRBV5-6,-,-,CASSYTEYEQYF,TGTGCCAGCAGCTATACAGAATACGAGCAGTACTTC
TRBJ1-6,TRBV30,TRBD1,-,CAWSEGQGFSSPLHF,TGTGCCTGGTCTGAGGGACAGGGCTTTAGTTCACCCCTCCACTTT
TRBJ2-1,TRBV11-2,TRBD2,-,CASSVNSGASYNEQFF,TGTGCCAGCAGCGTAAACAGCGGGGCTTCCTACAATGAGCAGTTCTTC
TRBJ2-3,TRBV7-2,-,-,CASSLVLSDTQYF,TGTGCCAGCAGCTTAGTCTTGTCGGATACGCAGTATTTT
TRBJ1-2,TRBV29-1,-,-,CSGRLDGRDGYTF,TGCAGCGGGCGACTCGACGGTCGGGATGGCTACACCTTC
TRBJ1-1,TRBV28,TRBD1,-,CASSLRQGIRTEAFF,TGTGCCAGCAGTTTGAGACAGGGGATCAGGACTGAAGCTTTCTTT
TRBJ1-4,TRBV6-1,TRBD1,-,CASTTGARDEKLFF,TGTGCCAGCACAACAGGGGCGAGGGATGAAAAACTGTTTTTT
TRBJ1-2,TRBV29-1,TRBD1,once,CSVADRGGYGYTF,TGCAGCGTTGCCGACAGGGGTGGCTATGGCTACACCTTC
TRBJ1-2,TRBV2,-,-,CASSYDGGGYTF,TGTGCCAGCAGTTATGACGGCGGCGGCTACACCTTC
TRBJ2-5,TRBV11-2,-,-,CASSPFSGQETQYF,TGTGCCAGCAGCCCTTTTAGCGGTCAAGAGACCCAGTACTTC
TRBJ1-2,TRBV5-8,-,few,CASSLSSGVRGYTF,TGTGCCAGCAGCTTGAGTTCGGGGGTGAGAGGCTACACCTTC
TRBJ1-3,TRBV18,TRBD1,-,CASSPGLSEGADTIYF,TGTGCCAGCTCACCAGGCTTATCGGAGGGGGCGGACACCATATATTTT
TRBJ2-3,TRBV19,TRBD2,-,CASSIGGGDTQYF,TGTGCCAGTAGTATAGGGGGGGGAGATACGCAGTATTTT
TRBJ1-2,TRBV6-5,TRBD1,few,CASSRTGEAHGYTF,TGTGCCAGCAGTCGGACAGGGGAGGCTCATGGCTACACCTTC
TRBJ2-7,TRBV9,-,-,CASSVDRGYEQYF,TGTGCCAGCAGCGTAGATCGGGGCTACGAGCAGTACTTC
TRBJ1-5,TRBV6-1,TRBD1,-,CASSDLPDRGNQPQHF,TGTGCCAGCAGTGACTTACCGGACAGGGGCAATCAGCCCCAGCATTTT
TRBJ1-1,TRBV29-1,-,-,CSVEVQAEIDAFF,TGCAGCGTTGAAGTACAGGCGGAGATCGATGCTTTCTTT
TRBJ1-1,TRBV18,TRBD1,-,CASSLRQGEGGTEAFF,TGTGCCAGCTCCCTCCGACAGGGGGAAGGAGGGACTGAAGCTTTCTTT
TRBJ2-5,TRBV7-9,TRBD2,-,CSSSLGLAGGETQYF,TGTTCCAGCAGCCTCGGATTAGCGGGGGGGGAGACCCAGTACTTC
TRBJ2-7,TRBV6-1,-,-,CASSESEDLGDEQYF,TGTGCCAGCAGTGAGAGTGAGGACCTCGGGGACGAGCAGTACTTC
TRBJ2-7,TRBV6-6,TRBD1,-,CASSYSDRDYEQYF,TGTGCCAGCAGTTACTCGGACAGGGACTACGAGCAGTACTTC
TRBJ1-2,TRBV6-5,-,-,CASSYSNPWRGGYTF,TGTGCCAGCAGTTACTCCAATCCTTGGAGGGGTGGCTACACCTTC
TRBJ2-1,TRBV6-4,TRBD2,-,CASSSGGANEQFF,TGTGCCAGCAGTAGCGGGGGGGCCAATGAGCAGTTCTTC
TRBJ1-1,TRBV5-1,-,-,CASSPWGGSDTEAFF,TGCGCCAGCAGCCCATGGGGGGGCTCGGATACTGAAGCTTTCTTT
TRBJ2-7,TRBV14,TRBD1,-,CASSSKFRDRGSWAIGGEQYF,TGTGCCAGCAGCTCAAAATTCCGGGACAGGGGATCGTGGGCTATCGGGGGCGAGCAGTACTTC
TRBJ1-2,TRBV27,-,-,CASSFVGSYGYTF,TGTGCCAGCAGTTTTGTAGGGAGCTATGGCTACACCTTC
TRBJ1-4,TRBV5-1,-,few,CASSLVTGVGEKLFF,TGCGCCAGCAGCTTGGTTACGGGGGTTGGGGAAAAACTGTTTTTT
TRBJ1-1,TRBV5-1,TRBD1,few,CASSLEGTDTEAFF,TGCGCCAGCAGCTTGGAAGGGACAGACACTGAAGCTTTCTTT